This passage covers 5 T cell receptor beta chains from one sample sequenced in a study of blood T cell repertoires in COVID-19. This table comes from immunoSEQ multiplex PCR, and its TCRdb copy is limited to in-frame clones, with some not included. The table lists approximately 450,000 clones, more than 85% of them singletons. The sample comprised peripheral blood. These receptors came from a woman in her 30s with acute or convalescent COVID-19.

The CDR3: CASSKTGQVYNEQFF. CDR3 DNA: TGTGCCAGCAGCAAAACGGGACAGGTCTACAATGAGCAGTTCTTC. The chain links TRBV9 to TRBJ2-1; 8 bases fit TRBD1. V lost 4 bases and J lost 3; bases outside the gene matches: 6. The CDR3 loop spans 15 amino acids. The germline gives CDR1 SGDLS, CDR2 YYNGEE.

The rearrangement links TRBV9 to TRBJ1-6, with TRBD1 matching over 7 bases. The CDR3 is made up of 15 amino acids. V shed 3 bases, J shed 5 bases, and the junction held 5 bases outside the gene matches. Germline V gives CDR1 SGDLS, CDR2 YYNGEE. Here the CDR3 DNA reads TGTGCCAGCAGCGGTCTCGGGACAGATAATTCACCCCTCCACTTT. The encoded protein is CASSGLGTDNSPLHF.

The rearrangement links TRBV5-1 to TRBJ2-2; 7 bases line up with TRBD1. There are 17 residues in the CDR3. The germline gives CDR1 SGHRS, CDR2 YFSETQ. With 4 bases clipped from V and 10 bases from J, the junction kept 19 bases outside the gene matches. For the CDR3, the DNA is TGCGCCAGCAGCCCCGGAGGACAGGTTTGGAATCCGGAGGAGCTGTTTTTT. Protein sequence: CASSPGGQVWNPEELFF. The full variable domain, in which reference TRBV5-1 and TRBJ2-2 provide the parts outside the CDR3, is KAGVTQTPRYLIKTRGQQVTLSCSPISGHRSVSWYQQTPGQGLQFLFEYFSETQRNKGNFPGRFSGRQFSNSRSEMNVSTLELGDSALYLCASSPGGQVWNPEELFFGEGSRLTVL.

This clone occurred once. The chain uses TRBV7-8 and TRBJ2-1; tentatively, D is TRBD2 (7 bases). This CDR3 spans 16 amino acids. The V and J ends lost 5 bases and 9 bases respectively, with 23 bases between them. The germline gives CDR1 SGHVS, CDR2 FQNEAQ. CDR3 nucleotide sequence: TGTGCCAGCAGCAGCAGCGGGTGGGGGGGCCCTAGTGAGCAGTTCTTC. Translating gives CASSSSGWGGPSEQFF.

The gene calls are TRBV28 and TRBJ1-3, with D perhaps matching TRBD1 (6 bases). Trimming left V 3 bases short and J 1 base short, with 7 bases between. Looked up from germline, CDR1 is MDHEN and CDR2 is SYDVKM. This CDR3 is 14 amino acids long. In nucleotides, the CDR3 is TGTGCCAGCAGTTTGACAGGTTCTGGAAACACCATATATTTT. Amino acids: CASSLTGSGNTIYF.